The rows below give T cell receptor beta chains drawn from one sample of a study of blood T cell repertoires in COVID-19. Produced via immunoSEQ multiplex PCR; TCRdb's table is partial and in-frame only. The sample shows around 93,000 clones, 70% to 90% of them seen only once. Specimen: peripheral blood. The receptors shown here come from a man aged 60 to 69 with acute or convalescent COVID-19. Both conserved end residues are part of each CDR3. The D gene is left open where the match is weak. Clone size is not always given. Where it is, it says once, few, many or a class for expanded clones.

J gene	V gene	D gene	clone size	CDR3 DNA	CDR3 protein
TRBJ2-3	TRBV4-3	TRBD1	few	TGCGCCAGCAGCCTGTCAGGGGGCGAGGGAACAGATACGCAGTATTTT	CASSLSGGEGTDTQYF
TRBJ2-1	TRBV6-6	TRBD1	NA	TGTGCCAGCAGATTACAGGGGGGCAATGAGCAGTTCTTC	CASRLQGGNEQFF
TRBJ1-2	TRBV5-6	NA	NA	TGTGCCAGCAGCTTGGGGCAGGGTGGGTATGGCTACACCTTC	CASSLGQGGYGYTF
TRBJ1-1	TRBV7-2	NA	NA	TGTGCCAGCAGCGACGACAGGAACACTGAAGCTTTCTTT	CASSDDRNTEAFF
TRBJ2-1	TRBV7-6	NA	NA	TGTGCCAGCAGCTCCCGACTAGGGCCCTACAATGAGCAGTTCTTC	CASSSRLGPYNEQFF
TRBJ2-3	TRBV5-6	NA	NA	TGTGCCAGCAGCCCTGTCGCGGCTAGCACAGATACGCAGTATTTT	CASSPVAASTDTQYF
TRBJ2-5	TRBV6-1	NA	NA	TGTGCCAGCAGTGAAGCTTTGGGCGTTCTCCAAGAGACCCAGTACTTC	CASSEALGVLQETQYF
TRBJ2-5	TRBV9	TRBD2	NA	TGTGCCAGCAGCGTAGAAGATCGAGGACTAGCCCTGCAAGAGACCCAGTACTTC	CASSVEDRGLALQETQYF
TRBJ1-1	TRBV27	TRBD1	NA	TGTGCCAGCCGGACAGGTCAAACTGAAGCTTTCTTT	CASRTGQTEAFF
TRBJ1-6	TRBV4-1	TRBD1	NA	TGCGCCAGCAGCCAAGAACAGGGGAGTTCACCCCTCCACTTT	CASSQEQGSSPLHF
TRBJ2-7	TRBV23-1	TRBD1	once	TGCGCCAGCAGTTCGTCAAATAGGGGACAGCCGATAATCTACGAGCAGTACTTC	CASSSSNRGQPIIYEQYF
TRBJ1-2	TRBV27	TRBD1	NA	TGTGCCAGCAGTCCACAGGGGGGCAAGGGCTATGGCTACACCTTC	CASSPQGGKGYGYTF
TRBJ1-1	TRBV30	NA	NA	TGTGCCTGGAGTCGGCGGGACCGATTTAACACTGAAGCTTTCTTT	CAWSRRDRFNTEAFF
TRBJ1-1	TRBV9	TRBD1	NA	TGTGCCAGCAGCGTAGAGGACAGGGGTAAGGGGAACACTGAAGCTTTCTTT	CASSVEDRGKGNTEAFF
TRBJ1-4	TRBV28	NA	NA	TGTGCCAGCAGCCCCGCCGGGGGAGAGGAAAAACTGTTTTTT	CASSPAGGEEKLFF
TRBJ1-2	TRBV7-6	NA	once	TGTGCCAGCAGCTCTTATGGCTACACCTTC	CASSSYGYTF
TRBJ1-2	TRBV19	TRBD1	NA	TGTGCCAGTAAAAGAGGGACAGGACCAGCCTATGGCTACACCTTC	CASKRGTGPAYGYTF
TRBJ2-1	TRBV11-2	NA	NA	TGTGCCAGCAGCTTAGATAGGGGACAACACAATGAGCAGTTCTTC	CASSLDRGQHNEQFF
TRBJ2-5	TRBV30	TRBD1	NA	TGTGCCTTGACAGGGGCGGGAGAGACCCAGTACTTC	CALTGAGETQYF
TRBJ1-5	TRBV6-5	NA	NA	TGTGCCAGCAGTTACTCGGCAGGCAACAATCAGCCCCAGCATTTT	CASSYSAGNNQPQHF
TRBJ1-4	TRBV11-2	TRBD1	NA	TGTGCCAGCAGCCTAGGGGACAGGGATAAGGAAAAACTGTTTTTT	CASSLGDRDKEKLFF
TRBJ1-6	TRBV7-2	TRBD1	once	TGTGCCAGCAGCCCACGGACAGGGACCTATAATTCACCCCTCCACTTT	CASSPRTGTYNSPLHF
TRBJ2-7	TRBV5-4	TRBD2	NA	TGTGCCAGCACCTCCCTAGCGGGGGGCCTCTACGAGCAGTACTTC	CASTSLAGGLYEQYF
TRBJ1-2	TRBV7-2	NA	NA	TGTGCCAGCAGCTACCCGATCTCAGATCAGACTAACTATGGCTACACCTTC	CASSYPISDQTNYGYTF
TRBJ2-3	TRBV5-6	TRBD2	NA	TGTGCCAGCAGCAGTCCCGGGACTAGCGGGAGAACAGATACGCAGTATTTT	CASSSPGTSGRTDTQYF
TRBJ1-2	TRBV19	TRBD1	NA	TGTGCCAGTAGTAAGAGGGACAGTAACTATGGCTACACCTTC	CASSKRDSNYGYTF
TRBJ2-3	TRBV11-3	TRBD1	NA	TGTGCCAGCAGCCTGGGACAGGGACTAAATACGCAGTATTTT	CASSLGQGLNTQYF
TRBJ2-7	TRBV3-1/TRBV3-2	TRBD1	NA	TGTGCCAGCAGCCAACTGGGTCCCGGGACAGGGATCTCCTACGAGCAGTACTTC	CASSQLGPGTGISYEQYF
TRBJ2-3	TRBV5-1	TRBD1	NA	TGCGCCAGCAGCTTGGGACAGGGAAGAACTAGCACAGATACGCAGTATTTT	CASSLGQGRTSTDTQYF
TRBJ2-1	TRBV11-2	TRBD2	NA	TGTGCCAGCAGCTTAGAGCCACTAGCGGGATATTTCAATGAGCAGTTCTTC	CASSLEPLAGYFNEQFF
TRBJ2-5	TRBV12-3/TRBV12-4	NA	NA	TGTGCCAGTAAGATAGAAGAGACCCAGTACTTC	CASKIEETQYF
TRBJ1-1	TRBV11-3	TRBD1	NA	TGTGCCAGCAGCGGGAGACAGGGGGTGAACACTGAAGCTTTCTTT	CASSGRQGVNTEAFF
TRBJ1-2	TRBV24-1	NA	NA	TGTGCCACCAGTGATCCCCACATGGACAACCTCTATGGCTACACCTTC	CATSDPHMDNLYGYTF
TRBJ1-1	TRBV20-1	NA	NA	TGCAGTGCTAGTCGGACAGCGAACACTGAAGCTTTCTTT	CSASRTANTEAFF
TRBJ2-1	TRBV5-1	TRBD1	NA	TGCGCCAGCAGCTTCGGACAGGGAGGAGGCAATGAGCAGTTCTTC	CASSFGQGGGNEQFF
TRBJ1-1	TRBV10-3	NA	NA	TGTGCCATCAGTGTCAGAACCCGGGACACTGAAGCTTTCTTT	CAISVRTRDTEAFF
TRBJ2-7	TRBV6-5	NA	NA	TGTGCCAGCAGTCCACAACAGGGTAGATACGTCGAGCAGTACTTC	CASSPQQGRYVEQYF
TRBJ2-1	TRBV3-1/TRBV3-2	NA	NA	TGTGCCAGCAGCCATGACGCGGGGGCCAATGAGCAGTTCTTC	CASSHDAGANEQFF
TRBJ1-6	TRBV18	TRBD1	NA	TGTGCCAGCTGTCGGGACAGCATCAATTCACCCCTCCACTTT	CASCRDSINSPLHF
TRBJ1-2	TRBV5-1	NA	NA	TGCGCCAGCAGGGAGGGAACTAGTTATGGCTACACCTTC	CASREGTSYGYTF
TRBJ1-5	TRBV2	NA	many	TGTGCCAGCAGGCCAGGGGATCAGCCCCAGCATTTT	CASRPGDQPQHF
TRBJ2-1	TRBV5-4	NA	few	TGTGCCAGCAGGCCCTCGGGTAGCACGAACAATGAGCAGTTCTTC	CASRPSGSTNNEQFF
TRBJ1-1	TRBV7-2	NA	NA	TGTGCCAGCAGCCCTACAGGGTTCACTGAAGCTTTCTTT	CASSPTGFTEAFF